The rows below give T cell receptor beta chains drawn from one sample of a study of graft-versus-host responses after intestinal transplantation. TCRdb keeps only in-frame clones here, not all; method: immunoSEQ multiplex PCR. The sample yields about 29,000 clones, 70% to 90% seen once. The input for sequencing was PBMCs, taken approximately 460 days after intestinal transplantation. The source is a human patient who received an intestinal transplant, so some T cells may come from the graft donor. Each CDR3 is given with its conserved first and last residue. Each record gives: CDR3 protein, CDR3 DNA, D gene, V gene, J gene, clone size. A D gene is named only where the DNA matches it firmly. Only some rows state a clone size, as once, few, many or a class for expanded clones.

CASSGGAGVPDTQYF	TGCGCCAGCAGCGGTGGAGCGGGAGTGCCAGATACGCAATATTTT	TRBD2	TRBV4-1	TRBJ2-3	once
CASSPQGANEKLFF	TGTGCCAGCTCACCACAGGGGGCTAATGAAAAACTGTTTTTT	.	TRBV18	TRBJ1-4	.
CASSERINEKLFF	TGTGCCAGCAGTGAACGCATTAATGAAAAACTGTTTTTT	.	TRBV2	TRBJ1-4	.
CATYSQGPNQPQHF	TGTGCCACATACTCGCAGGGTCCCAATCAGCCCCAGCATTTT	.	TRBV6-5	TRBJ1-5	.
CASSIYPGQGKETQYF	TGTGCCAGTAGTATATACCCGGGACAGGGGAAAGAGACCCAGTACTTC	TRBD1	TRBV19	TRBJ2-5	.
CASSFPGGSNQPQHF	TGTGCCAGCAGTTTCCCAGGGGGCAGCAATCAGCCCCAGCATTTT	TRBD1	TRBV28	TRBJ1-5	few
CASSLANADTQYF	TGTGCCAGCAGCTTGGCCAATGCAGATACGCAGTATTTT	.	TRBV5-6	TRBJ2-3	.
CASSPYSPTGGSDNEQFF	TGTGCCAGCAGCCCTTATTCCCCAACAGGGGGATCGGACAATGAGCAGTTCTTC	TRBD1	TRBV27	TRBJ2-1	.
CASSFGRSYEQYF	TGTGCCAGCAGCTTCGGCCGAAGCTACGAGCAGTACTTC	.	TRBV5-4	TRBJ2-7	once
CAIRPGPDYGYTF	TGTGCCATCAGGCCGGGGCCCGACTATGGCTACACCTTC	.	TRBV10-3	TRBJ1-2	.
CASKAPGGDYGYTF	TGTGCCAGCAAGGCTCCAGGGGGCGACTATGGCTACACCTTC	TRBD1	TRBV6-1	TRBJ1-2	.
CAWSATGYEQYF	TGTGCCTGGAGCGCCACAGGCTACGAGCAGTACTTC	.	TRBV30	TRBJ2-7	.
CASSFGLAGTDTQYF	TGCGCCAGCAGCTTTGGACTAGCGGGGACAGATACGCAGTATTTT	TRBD2	TRBV5-1	TRBJ2-3	.
CASSLEGSNGYTF	TGCGCCAGCAGCTTGGAAGGGTCCAATGGCTACACCTTC	.	TRBV5-1	TRBJ1-2	.
CASSLGQGAYNEQFF	TGTGCCAGCAGCTTGGGACAGGGAGCCTACAATGAGCAGTTCTTC	TRBD1	TRBV11-2	TRBJ2-1	.
CASSIGDGGNQPQHF	TGTGCCAGTAGTATAGGGGACGGAGGCAATCAGCCCCAGCATTTT	.	TRBV19	TRBJ1-5	once
CASSLGKNEQFF	TGTGCCAGCAGCTTAGGGAAGAATGAGCAGTTCTTC	.	TRBV7-3	TRBJ2-1	once
CASSLSPNWGSNQPQHF	TGCGCCAGCAGCCTGTCTCCGAACTGGGGCTCCAATCAGCCCCAGCATTTT	.	TRBV4-1	TRBJ1-5	.
CASSKAGWQPNTEAFF	TGTGCCAGCAGCAAAGCAGGTTGGCAACCGAACACTGAAGCTTTCTTT	.	TRBV21-1	TRBJ1-1	.
CASSQSTKRGGAERGATDTQYF	TGCGCCAGCAGTCAGTCTACGAAAAGGGGGGGAGCGGAACGGGGTGCCACAGATACGCAGTATTTT	.	TRBV23-1	TRBJ2-3	.
CASSSNSGFYNEQFF	TGTGCCAGCAGTTCAAATAGCGGGTTCTACAATGAGCAGTTCTTC	TRBD2	TRBV27	TRBJ2-1	few
CASSLDGRGLDEQFF	TGTGCCAGCAGCTTAGATGGCAGGGGGCTGGATGAGCAGTTCTTC	TRBD1	TRBV11-2	TRBJ2-1	.
CASSVVGRGTDTQYF	TGTGCCAGCAGCGTAGTTGGCAGGGGCACAGATACGCAGTATTTT	.	TRBV9	TRBJ2-3	once
CASSWGQSPYEQYF	TGTGCCAGCAGCTGGGGACAGAGCCCCTACGAGCAGTACTTC	TRBD1	TRBV5-4	TRBJ2-7	.
CASSPAGGLSYEQYF	TGCGCCAGCAGCCCCGCGGGCGGGCTCTCCTACGAGCAGTACTTC	.	TRBV5-1	TRBJ2-7	.
CASSIAGGAKNIQYF	TGCGCCAGCAGTATAGCGGGAGGAGCCAAAAACATTCAGTACTTC	TRBD2	TRBV5-1	TRBJ2-4	.
CASSVDFTGTNTGELFF	TGTGCCAGCAGCGTAGATTTTACCGGGACGAACACCGGGGAGCTGTTTTTT	.	TRBV9	TRBJ2-2	once
CASSWGGISNQPQHF	TGTGCCAGTAGTTGGGGGGGGATTAGCAATCAGCCCCAGCATTTT	.	TRBV19	TRBJ1-5	once
CASSEGRGGQETQYF	TGCGCCAGCAGTGAAGGGCGGGGGGGCCAAGAGACCCAGTACTTC	TRBD2	TRBV10-1	TRBJ2-5	.
CASSLVTGNTIYF	TGTGCCAGCAGCTTAGTGACAGGGAACACCATATATTTT	TRBD1	TRBV7-8	TRBJ1-3	.
CASSVKGLGENEQFF	TGTGCCAGCAGTGTGAAGGGGCTGGGTGAGAATGAGCAGTTCTTC	.	TRBV6-1	TRBJ2-1	once
CASSFPTTSKNIQYF	TGCGCCAGCAGCTTTCCGACAACCTCCAAAAACATTCAGTACTTC	.	TRBV5-1	TRBJ2-4	once
CASSLSDRNTEAFF	TGTGCCAGCAGCTTATCCGACAGGAACACTGAAGCTTTCTTT	.	TRBV7-2	TRBJ1-1	.
CASSTDRGADTQYF	TGTGCCAGCAGCACAGACCGGGGGGCAGATACGCAGTATTTT	TRBD2	TRBV7-3	TRBJ2-3	.
CASSKGRGSAYEQYF	TGTGCCAGCAGCAAAGGCAGGGGTAGTGCCTACGAGCAGTACTTC	.	TRBV21-1	TRBJ2-7	medium-sized
CASSDETNPEAFF	TGTGCCAGCAGTGACGAGACAAACCCTGAAGCTTTCTTT	.	TRBV9	TRBJ1-1	.
CASRALGRSNYGYTF	TGTGCCAGCAGAGCCCTCGGGCGCTCTAACTATGGCTACACCTTC	.	TRBV28	TRBJ1-2	.
CASQNTANEKLFF	TGTGCCAGTCAGAACACGGCTAATGAAAAACTGTTTTTT	.	TRBV19	TRBJ1-4	.
CAWTRTSGDEQFF	TGTGCCTGGACGCGGACTAGCGGCGATGAGCAGTTCTTC	TRBD2	TRBV30	TRBJ2-1	.
CAWSRGRGADQPQHF	TGTGCCTGGAGTCGCGGAAGGGGGGCGGATCAGCCCCAGCATTTT	.	TRBV30	TRBJ1-5	.
CASSYGRPPETQYF	TGTGCCAGCAGTTACGGTCGCCCCCCGGAGACCCAGTACTTC	.	TRBV6-6	TRBJ2-5	.
CASSPRWGGQETQYF	TGTGCCAGCAGCCCCCGCTGGGGGGGGCAAGAGACCCAGTACTTC	TRBD2	TRBV7-9	TRBJ2-5	.
CASSLRRLAGPANTGELFF	TGTGCCAGCAGCTTAAGGAGACTAGCGGGCCCCGCGAACACCGGGGAGCTGTTTTTT	TRBD2	TRBV7-9	TRBJ2-2	.
CASSLSTSGTPYEQYF	TGTGCCAGCAGCTTATCGACTAGCGGGACGCCCTACGAGCAGTACTTC	TRBD2	TRBV11-2	TRBJ2-7	.
CASSPPAWNYGYTF	TGCGCCAGCAGCCCCCCAGCCTGGAACTATGGCTACACCTTC	.	TRBV5-1	TRBJ1-2	.
CASSQDPETQYF	TGTGCCAGCAGCCAAGATCCAGAGACCCAGTACTTC	.	TRBV14	TRBJ2-5	.
CASSPGTLGGGYTF	TGCGCCAGCAGCCCAGGGACACTTGGGGGCGGCTACACCTTC	.	TRBV5-1	TRBJ1-2	.
CASSTGLYNEQFF	TGTGCCAGCAGTACAGGACTGTACAATGAGCAGTTCTTC	.	TRBV2	TRBJ2-1	few
CASEAGWVNEQFF	TGTGCCAGCGAGGCAGGGTGGGTCAATGAGCAGTTCTTC	.	TRBV6-5	TRBJ2-1	.
CASTGGPADGYTF	TGTGCCAGCACGGGAGGACCGGCTGATGGCTACACCTTC	.	TRBV6-1	TRBJ1-2	.
CASSLVPGAANTGELFF	TGTGCCAGCAGCTTAGTTCCTGGGGCGGCGAACACCGGGGAGCTGTTTTTT	.	TRBV11-2	TRBJ2-2	.
CTSSQASGDTDTQYF	TGCACCAGCAGCCAAGCTAGCGGGGACACAGATACGCAGTATTTT	.	TRBV1	TRBJ2-3	.
CASSPGLGASEQFF	TGTGCCAGCAGTCCGGGACTGGGGGCCTCGGAGCAGTTCTTC	.	TRBV25-1	TRBJ2-1	.
CAISGDSSYGYTF	TGTGCCATCAGCGGGGACAGTTCCTATGGCTACACCTTC	TRBD1	TRBV10-3	TRBJ1-2	.